This T cell receptor (beta chain) is from a study of post-analysis software for immune sequencing data. The wider study: The disease courses spanned relapsing-remitting, secondary progressive and progressive-relapsing forms of multiple sclerosis.

cDNA libraries for TCR beta contained unique molecular identifiers. TCRdb recomputed calls from the PCR reads with MiXCR, one row per CDR3 protein. The sample holds hundreds of thousands of distinct CDR3 sequences; 30% are singletons and the top ten take roughly 0.53%. The germline gives CDR1 SGHTA, CDR2 FQGNSA. This CDR3 region has 13 residues. The V end lost 3 bases, the J end lost 3 bases, and 8 bases lay between the germline ends. The study, taken as a whole, reports: F measure showed strong co-clustering of same-batch samples. For normalized Chao1 diversity, multiple sclerosis patients scored significantly lower than controls did. About 5 TRBV segments were significantly more frequent in patients than in controls. TRBV5-6, TRBV5-1 and TRBV20-1 were among these segments.

Notes on this clonotype: Its specificity is unknown.

The sequenced sample consisted of blood. The source is a girl aged 5-17 years with multiple sclerosis. This chain uses TRBV7-2 with TRBJ1-1; D remains ambiguous. The CDR3 DNA reads TGTGCCAGCAGCTTTTCGGAGGACACTGAAGCTTTCTTT. This gives the protein CASSFSEDTEAFF.